Below, 22 T cell receptor beta chains from the same sample are listed, as sequenced in a study of T cell changes during pregnancy in multiple sclerosis. Here immunoSEQ multiplex PCR was the method, and the copy in TCRdb shows in-frame clones only, minus some. The data contain about 92,000 clones, 85% to 95% of them seen just once; the ten biggest clones take up roughly 3%. The sample in question was peripheral blood, obtained in the first trimester of pregnancy. These TCRs come from a female donor with multiple sclerosis, enrolled in a pregnancy study.

V gene TRBV7-2 combines with J gene TRBJ2-2; possibly TRBD2 for D (5 bases). Looked up from germline, CDR1 is SGHTA and CDR2 is FQGNSA. V was shortened by 3 bases and J by 5 bases, with 16 bases between the two germline ends. The CDR3 covers 16 residues. The CDR3 nucleotides read TGTGCCAGCAGCTTCAGCGCCCCCGGAGGAACCGGGGAGCTGTTTTTT. Translating gives CASSFSAPGGTGELFF.

The genes are TRBV11-3 and TRBJ2-7; 8 nucleotides match TRBD2. The V and J ends lost 2 bases and 5 bases, in that order; junction bases with no gene match: 5. The CDR3 consists of 14 residues. CDR1 and CDR2 (germline): SGHNT, YENEEA. CDR3 sequence reads: CASSLTSGTDEQYF. The CDR3 DNA reads TGTGCCAGCAGCTTAACTAGCGGAACGGACGAGCAGTACTTC.

This chain links TRBV27 with TRBJ2-1; D is unclear. The CDR3 is made up of 13 amino acids. Per germline, CDR1 MNHEY and CDR2 SMNVEV (reference sequence). The ends were cut back, 4 bases at V and 3 bases at J, with 7 bases in the middle. In DNA, the CDR3 is TGTGCCAGCAGTTCGACTGACTACAATGAGCAGTTCTTC. Encoded protein: CASSSTDYNEQFF.

The V and J genes are TRBV7-6 and TRBJ2-3; D is unresolved. CDR1 and CDR2 from the germline V gene are SGHVS and FNYEAQ. Trimming pared 0 bases from V and 1 base from J, leaving 11 bases between. This CDR3 has 16 residues. CDR3 DNA: TGTGCCAGCAGCTTAGCGGGCCAGCTTCGCACAGATACGCAGTATTTT. Protein: CASSLAGQLRTDTQYF.

This chain links TRBV7-2 with TRBJ2-7; 7 bases fit TRBD2. The trim removed 6 bases at V and 0 bases at J, leaving 14 bases unmatched. CDR1 is SGHTA, CDR2 FQGNSA, per germline. CDR3 length: 17 amino acids. CDR3 nucleotides: TGTGCCAGCAGGAGGAGGGCTGCGGAGCGGGGCTCCTACGAGCAGTACTTC. Translating it yields CASRRRAAERGSYEQYF. Variable domain in full (rest from reference TRBV7-2 and TRBJ2-7): GAGVSQSPSNKVTEKGKDVELRCDPISGHTALYWYRQSLGQGLEFLIYFQGNSAPDKSGLPSDRFSAERTGGSVSTLTIQRTQQEDSAVYLCASRRRAAERGSYEQYFGPGTRLTVT.

This clone has a handful of counts. The rearrangement links TRBV7-8 to TRBJ1-5, with a tentative D call TRBD1 (5 bases). The V gene's germline CDR1 is SGHVS and CDR2 FQNEAQ. The length of the CDR3 is 17 residues. V was shortened by 0 bases and J by 6 bases, with 18 bases between the two germline ends. This CDR3 is CASSLAPRQGDGQPQHF. The CDR3 DNA reads as TGTGCCAGCAGCTTAGCCCCCCGCCAGGGCGATGGTCAGCCCCAGCATTTT.

The CDR3 sequence is CASSATSGRTDTQYF. CDR3 DNA: TGTGCCAGCAGCGCGACTAGCGGGAGAACAGATACGCAGTATTTT. The rearrangement links TRBV6-4 to TRBJ2-3; TRBD2 matches at 12 bases. Per the germline V gene, CDR1 is MRHNA and CDR2 is SNTAGT. This CDR3 is 15 amino acids long. V lost 6 bases to trimming and J lost 3 bases; unmatched junction nucleotides: 4.

This chain uses TRBV7-3 with TRBJ2-7; 8 bases map to TRBD1. The CDR3 runs 15 residues. V lost 3 bases and J lost 3; bases outside the gene matches: 7. The germline CDR1 and CDR2 sequences are SGHTA and FQGTGA. CDR3 sequence reads: CASSFYPDRVYEQYF. Written as DNA, the CDR3 is TGTGCCAGCAGCTTCTACCCGGACAGGGTCTACGAGCAGTACTTC.

The CDR3 nucleotides are TGTGCCAGCAACCCGGACAGGGTGCCTGGGGCCAACGTCCTGACTTTC. Protein sequence: CASNPDRVPGANVLTF. This rearrangement joins TRBV7-9 to TRBJ2-6, with 8 bases identical to TRBD1. Per the germline V gene, CDR1 is SEHNR and CDR2 is FQNEAQ (reference sequence). This CDR3 contains 16 residues. J was trimmed by 2 bases and V by 7 bases; bases with no gene match: 7.

The V gene is TRBV5-8, the J gene TRBJ2-1; 12 bases align to TRBD1. This CDR3 contains 17 residues. Germline V gives CDR1 SGHTS, CDR2 YDEGEE. The junction had 11 bases not matched to a gene; V was cut back by 4 bases and J by 6 bases. CDR3 DNA: TGTGCCAGCAGCGTCTTTAAGGGACAGGGGGCGCGCAATGAGCAGTTCTTC. The encoded protein is CASSVFKGQGARNEQFF.

The genes are TRBV28 and TRBJ1-2; 9 bases line up with TRBD1. The CDR3 length is 14 residues. CDR1 and CDR2 from the germline V gene are MDHEN and SYDVKM. V dropped 6 bases and J dropped 5; count of bases not matched to a gene: 7. CDR3 loop: CASRRDRVGYGYTF. Written as DNA, the CDR3 is TGTGCCAGCAGACGGGACAGGGTGGGTTATGGCTACACCTTC.

The genes are TRBV30 and TRBJ2-7; tentative D call: TRBD1 (6 bases). CDR1 is GTSNPN, CDR2 SVGIG, per germline (reference sequence). The V and J ends lost 1 base and 2 bases respectively, with 15 bases between them. The CDR3 has 15 amino acids. The CDR3 loop is CAWSAPRQATYEQYF. In nucleotides, the CDR3 is TGTGCCTGGAGTGCCCCTCGACAGGCAACCTACGAGCAGTACTTC. The variable domain in full, with the rest retrieved from reference TRBV30 and TRBJ2-7, is SQTIHQWPATLVQPVGSPLSLECTVEGTSNPNLYWYRQAAGRGLQLLFYSVGIGQISSEVPQNLSASRPQDRQFILSSKKLLLSDSGFYLCAWSAPRQATYEQYFGPGTRLTVT.

A word on this clone: Mismatch with germline at one junction end may stem from a read error. The chain links TRBV5-4 to TRBJ2-7; 10 bases line up with TRBD2. Germline CDR1 reads SGHNT; CDR2 reads YYREEE (reference sequence). The CDR3 length is 13 residues. This CDR3 reads CASSPGTSAILNF. The CDR3 nucleotides read TGTGCCAGCAGCCCCGGGACTAGCGCTATATTGAACTTC.

This chain links TRBV30 with TRBJ2-7; TRBD1 agrees at 7 bases. V shed 1 base, J shed 3 bases, and the junction held 9 bases outside the gene matches. The CDR3 is 15 residues long. Germline-derived CDR1 and CDR2 are GTSNPN and SVGIG (reference sequence). DNA of the CDR3: TGTGCCTGGAGTGGATCGGACAGGCCTTTCTACGAGCAGTACTTC. Its translation is CAWSGSDRPFYEQYF. Complete variable domain (other parts from reference TRBV30 and TRBJ2-7): SQTIHQWPATLVQPVGSPLSLECTVEGTSNPNLYWYRQAAGRGLQLLFYSVGIGQISSEVPQNLSASRPQDRQFILSSKKLLLSDSGFYLCAWSGSDRPFYEQYFGPGTRLTVT.

This chain uses TRBV27 with TRBJ2-7; 11 bases fit TRBD2. In germline, CDR1 is MNHEY, CDR2 SMNVEV (reference sequence). The CDR3 runs 17 residues. Losses at the gene ends were 0 bases for V and 2 bases for J; bases not matched to a gene: 6. CDR3 protein: CASSLSPLAGGAYEQYF. The DNA of the CDR3 is TGTGCCAGCAGTTTATCTCCCCTAGCGGGAGGCGCCTACGAGCAGTACTTC.

In DNA, the CDR3 is TGTGCCAGTAGTATCAGGACAGACTACACAGATACGCAGTATTTT. Its translation is CASSIRTDYTDTQYF. The chain has TRBV19 and TRBJ2-3; maybe TRBD1 (6 bases). Germline V lookup: CDR1 LNHDA, CDR2 SQIVND (reference sequence). Trimming pared 3 bases from V and 2 bases from J, leaving 12 bases between. The CDR3 consists of 15 residues.

This chain uses TRBV28 with TRBJ1-1; D gene ambiguous. From germline, CDR1 is MDHEN and CDR2 SYDVKM. Trimming cost V 4 bases and J 4 bases, with 13 bases left between them. The CDR3 extends over 14 amino acids. CDR3 in DNA: TGTGCCAGCAGTTCGAATTATCGGGGCACTGAAGCTTTCTTT. Protein: CASSSNYRGTEAFF.

The chain uses TRBV2 and TRBJ2-3; TRBD2 aligns across 8 bases. Germline-derived CDR1 and CDR2 are SNHLY and FYNNEI. The CDR3 spans 14 residues. Trimming removed 6 bases from V and 0 bases from J; junction bases left unmatched: 2. The CDR3 spells CASRWTSSTDTQYF. CDR3 sequence (DNA): TGTGCCAGCAGGTGGACTAGCAGCACAGATACGCAGTATTTT.

The chain couples TRBV5-8 to TRBJ1-4; the D is unclear. The germline V gene has CDR1 SGHTS and CDR2 YDEGEE. This CDR3 comprises 14 residues. Trimming shortened V by 0 bases and J by 4 bases, and 7 bases separated the two germline ends. The CDR3 coding sequence is TGTGCCAGCAGCTTGGGTCAGCGTAATGAAAAACTGTTTTTT. Translation gives CASSLGQRNEKLFF.

The J gene is TRBJ2-1, the V gene TRBV15; 8 nucleotides agree with TRBD2. The V gene end was trimmed by 4 bases and the J gene end by 7 bases; junction bases not matched to a gene: 12. CDR3 length: 16 amino acids. Germline V lookup: CDR1 LNHNV, CDR2 YYDKDF (reference sequence). The CDR3 is CATSNPPGTRRNEQFF. CDR3 DNA sequence: TGTGCCACCAGCAACCCACCAGGGACTAGGCGGAATGAGCAGTTCTTC.

This clone appeared a few times. The chain couples TRBV6-6 to TRBJ2-2; D remains unclear. Germline loops: CDR1 MNHNY, CDR2 SVGAGI (reference sequence). V was pared by 6 bases and J by 6 bases, with 8 bases between. The CDR3 covers 12 residues. CDR3 protein: CASSLLSGELFF. The CDR3 region has the DNA TGTGCCAGCAGCCTCCTCTCCGGGGAGCTGTTTTTT.

The chain couples TRBV18 to TRBJ1-2; tentative D call: TRBD1 (6 bases). This CDR3 is 17 amino acids long. Germline CDR1 is KGHSH and CDR2 is LQKENI. Trimming left V 1 base short and J 1 base short, with 16 bases between. CDR3 coding DNA: TGTGCCAGCTCACCACTGGGGAGACAGGCCATTAACTATGGCTACACCTTC. Encoded protein: CASSPLGRQAINYGYTF.